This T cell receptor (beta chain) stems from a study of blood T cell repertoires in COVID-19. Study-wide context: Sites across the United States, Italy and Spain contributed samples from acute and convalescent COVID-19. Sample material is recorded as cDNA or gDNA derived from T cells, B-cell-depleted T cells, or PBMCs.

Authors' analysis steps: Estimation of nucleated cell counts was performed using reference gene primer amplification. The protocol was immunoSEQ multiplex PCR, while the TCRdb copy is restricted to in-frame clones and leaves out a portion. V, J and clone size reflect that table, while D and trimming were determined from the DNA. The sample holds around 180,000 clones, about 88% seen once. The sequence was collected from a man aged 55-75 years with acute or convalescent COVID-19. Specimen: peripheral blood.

CDR3 DNA sequence: TGTGCCAGCAGTAGCCCCCTCGGGAGGGGGGCTTTCTTT. As protein: CASSSPLGRGAFF. The chain joins TRBV27 to TRBJ1-1, with TRBD1 as a possible D gene (6 bases). CDR3 length: 13 amino acids. Germline assignment: CDR1 MNHEY and CDR2 SMNVEV (reference sequence). The germline V and J ends were trimmed by 5 bases and 11 bases, with 18 bases remaining between them.